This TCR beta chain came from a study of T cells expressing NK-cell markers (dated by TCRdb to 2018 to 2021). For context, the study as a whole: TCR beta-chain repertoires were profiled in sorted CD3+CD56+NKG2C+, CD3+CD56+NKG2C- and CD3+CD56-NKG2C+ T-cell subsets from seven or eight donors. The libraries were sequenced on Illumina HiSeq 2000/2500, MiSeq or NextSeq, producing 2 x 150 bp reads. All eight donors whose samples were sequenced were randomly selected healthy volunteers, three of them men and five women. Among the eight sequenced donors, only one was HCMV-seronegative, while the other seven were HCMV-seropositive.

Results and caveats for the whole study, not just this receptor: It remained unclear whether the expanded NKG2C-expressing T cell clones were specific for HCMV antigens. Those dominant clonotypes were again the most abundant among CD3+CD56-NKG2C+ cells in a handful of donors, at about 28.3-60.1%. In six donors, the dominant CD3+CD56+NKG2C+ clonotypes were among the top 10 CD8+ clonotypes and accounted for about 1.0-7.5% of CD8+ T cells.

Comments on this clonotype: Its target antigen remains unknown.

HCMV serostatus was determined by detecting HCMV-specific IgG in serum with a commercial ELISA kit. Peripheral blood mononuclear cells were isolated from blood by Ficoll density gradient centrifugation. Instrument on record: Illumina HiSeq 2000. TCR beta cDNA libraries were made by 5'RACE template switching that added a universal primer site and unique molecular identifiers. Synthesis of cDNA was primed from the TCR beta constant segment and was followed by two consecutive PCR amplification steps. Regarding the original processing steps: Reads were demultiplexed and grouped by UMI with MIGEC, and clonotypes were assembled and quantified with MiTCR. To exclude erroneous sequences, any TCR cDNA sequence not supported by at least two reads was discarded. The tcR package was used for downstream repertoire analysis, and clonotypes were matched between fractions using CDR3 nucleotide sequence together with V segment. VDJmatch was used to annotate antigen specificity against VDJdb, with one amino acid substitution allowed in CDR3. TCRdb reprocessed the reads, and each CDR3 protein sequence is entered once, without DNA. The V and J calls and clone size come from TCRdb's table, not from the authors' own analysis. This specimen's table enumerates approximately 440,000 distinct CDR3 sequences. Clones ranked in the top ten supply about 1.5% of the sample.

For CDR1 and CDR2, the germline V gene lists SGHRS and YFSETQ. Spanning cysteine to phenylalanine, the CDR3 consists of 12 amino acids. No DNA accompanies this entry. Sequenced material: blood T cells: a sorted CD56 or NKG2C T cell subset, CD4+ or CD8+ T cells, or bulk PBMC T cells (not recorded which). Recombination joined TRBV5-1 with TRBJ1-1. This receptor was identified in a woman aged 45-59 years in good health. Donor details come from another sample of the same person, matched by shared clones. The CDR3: CASRLDRTEAFF.